Given below is one T cell receptor (beta chain) in context. This clone was counted many times. No antigen is known for it. No base quality values were provided; no much bigger clone lies one nucleotide off. Trimming takes 4 bases off V and 2 bases off J; junction bases not matched to a gene: 14. The germline V gene specifies SGDLS as CDR1 and YYNGEE as CDR2. The CDR3 runs 17 residues from the cysteine to the phenylalanine. Only the CDR3 part of the read is kept: 51 bases, read in frame from the first base. The data stem from a study of OX40 agonist ivuxolimab in advanced cancers. For the study in its entirety: Ivuxolimab was a fully human IgG2 agonistic monoclonal antibody targeting the costimulatory receptor OX40 (CD134). Intravenous ivuxolimab was administered to patients every 2 weeks at six dose levels: 0.01, 0.1, 0.3, 1.5, 3 and 10 mg/kg. Of the approximately 54 patients in dose escalation, about 20 had hepatocellular carcinoma, some 15 had melanoma, 9 had renal cell carcinoma and 9 had head and neck cancer. In the dose-escalation cohort, nearly 85% of patients were male, and the mean age was roughly 60 years with a range of roughly 20 to 85. Prior anti-PD-1, anti-PD-L1 or anti-CTLA-4 therapy was permitted, and checkpoint inhibitors had been received by approximately 39% of dose-escalation patients. Partial responses occurred in three dose-escalation patients, of whom one had hepatocellular carcinoma and two had cutaneous melanoma. The purpose of peripheral TCRbeta sequencing was to test whether ivuxolimab changed TCR sequence diversity and led to clonal T-cell expansion. The paper describes the monotherapy dose-escalation part (N ≈ 51 patients) of the phase I trial of ivuxolimab.

The trial excluded patients who had a history of autoimmune disease or who were on systemic immunosuppression. Peripheral blood for TCR sequencing was drawn from every dose cohort at baseline, at cycle 4 day 1 and at cycle 7 day 1. Samples were obtained from an open-label, multicenter, first-in-human phase I dose-escalation trial of ivuxolimab. Adults with locally advanced or metastatic head and neck squamous cell, hepatocellular, melanoma or renal cell carcinoma were enrolled in the trial. CD4+ and CD8+ T cells were sorted separately from peripheral blood before TCR sequencing. Overall study results and their limits: Low levels of normalized T-cell clonal expansion were also shown by some nonresponding patients. Partial responders in the 0.1-3.0 mg/kg groups had among the lowest normalized peripheral clonal expansion, especially among CD8+ T cells. On average, CD8+ T cells showed more expanded clones than CD4+ T cells after ivuxolimab. Which antigens the clonally expanded peripheral T cells were specific for was not determined. At doses of 0.1 to 3.0 mg/kg, clonal expansion of both CD4+ and CD8+ T cells in blood was seen between baseline and week 6.

For sequencing of the TCRbeta CDR3 region, genomic DNA was extracted from the sorted cells. The immunoSEQ Assay was used for sequencing of TCRbeta CDR3 regions. TCRdb limited this immuneACCESS table to in-frame rearrangements with V and J called. A share of clones is missing; checked studies link under half to unresolved V genes, and the rest is unexplained. Across this sample there are under 80,000 clones, with about 89% seen only once. The ten most abundant clones make up approximately 0.66% of the sample. Sequences were derived from CD4+ or CD8+ T cells sorted from blood, sampled in a trial of the OX40 agonist ivuxolimab. The chain joins TRBV9 to TRBJ2-5; 7 of the junction bases match TRBD1. This clonotype was obtained from an adult with an advanced solid tumor such as melanoma, head and neck, liver or kidney cancer. CDR3 protein: CASSPGTSGGLQETQYF. The DNA is as follows: TGTGCCAGCAGCCCAGGGACCTCAGGGGGTCTTCAAGAGACCCAGTACTTC.